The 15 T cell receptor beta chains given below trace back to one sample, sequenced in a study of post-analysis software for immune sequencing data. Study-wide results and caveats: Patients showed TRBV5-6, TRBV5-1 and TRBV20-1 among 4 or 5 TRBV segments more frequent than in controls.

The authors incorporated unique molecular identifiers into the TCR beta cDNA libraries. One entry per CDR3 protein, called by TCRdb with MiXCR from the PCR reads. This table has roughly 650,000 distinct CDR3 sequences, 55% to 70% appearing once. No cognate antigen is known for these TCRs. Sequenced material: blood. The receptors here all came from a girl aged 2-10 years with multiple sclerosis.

CDR3 in amino acids: CASSVGAQAETQYF. CDR3 DNA: TGTGCCAGCAGCGTAGGAGCCCAGGCGGAGACCCAGTACTTC. This chain links TRBV9 with TRBJ2-5, with no clear D. In germline, CDR1 is SGDLS, CDR2 YYNGEE. Trimming took off 0 bases at V and 5 bases at J, with 11 bases between the two ends. This CDR3 contains 14 residues.

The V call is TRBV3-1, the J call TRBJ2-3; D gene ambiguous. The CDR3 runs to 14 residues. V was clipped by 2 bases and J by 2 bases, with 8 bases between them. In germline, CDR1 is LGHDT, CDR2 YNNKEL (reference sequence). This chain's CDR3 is CASSQRGNTDTQYF. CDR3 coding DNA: TGTGCCAGCAGCCAACGCGGAAACACAGATACGCAGTATTTT.

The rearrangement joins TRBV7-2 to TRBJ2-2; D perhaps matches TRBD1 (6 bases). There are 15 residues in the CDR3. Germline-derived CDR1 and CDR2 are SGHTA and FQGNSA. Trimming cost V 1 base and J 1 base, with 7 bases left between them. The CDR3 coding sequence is TGTGCCAGCAGCTTAGAGGGGGAGAACACCGGGGAGCTGTTTTTT. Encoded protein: CASSLEGENTGELFF.

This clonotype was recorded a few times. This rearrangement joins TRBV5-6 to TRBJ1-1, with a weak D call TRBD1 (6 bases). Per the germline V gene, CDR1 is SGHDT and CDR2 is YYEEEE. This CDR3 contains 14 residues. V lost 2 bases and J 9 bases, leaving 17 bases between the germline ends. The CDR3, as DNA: TGTGCCAGCAGCTTTTCCAGGGGTCGGGAGAAAGCTTTCTTT. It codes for CASSFSRGREKAFF.

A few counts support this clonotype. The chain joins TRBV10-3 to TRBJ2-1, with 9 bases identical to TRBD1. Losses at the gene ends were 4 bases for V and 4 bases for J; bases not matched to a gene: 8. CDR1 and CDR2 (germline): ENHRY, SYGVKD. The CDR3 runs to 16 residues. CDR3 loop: CAISGTGGETYNEQFF. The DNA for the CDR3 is TGTGCCATCAGTGGAACAGGGGGCGAAACGTACAATGAGCAGTTCTTC.

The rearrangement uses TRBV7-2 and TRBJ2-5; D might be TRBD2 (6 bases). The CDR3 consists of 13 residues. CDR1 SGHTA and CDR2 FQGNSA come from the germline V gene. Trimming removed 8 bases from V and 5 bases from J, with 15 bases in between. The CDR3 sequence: CASQALGGETQYF. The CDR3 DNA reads TGTGCCAGCCAGGCTCTTGGGGGGGAGACCCAGTACTTC.

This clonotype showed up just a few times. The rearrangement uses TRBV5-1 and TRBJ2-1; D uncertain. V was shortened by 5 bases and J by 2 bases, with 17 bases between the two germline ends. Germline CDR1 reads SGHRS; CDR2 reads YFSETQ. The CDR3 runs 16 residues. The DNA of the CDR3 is TGCGCCAGCAGTTATCCCGGGCCTCACCCCTACAATGAGCAGTTCTTC. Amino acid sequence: CASSYPGPHPYNEQFF.

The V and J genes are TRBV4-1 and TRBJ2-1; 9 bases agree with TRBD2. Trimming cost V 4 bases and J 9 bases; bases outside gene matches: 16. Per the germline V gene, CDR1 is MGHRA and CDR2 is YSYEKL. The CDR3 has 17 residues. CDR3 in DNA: TGCGCCAGCAGCCCTGGGCTACTAGCGGGTGCCGTCAGTGAGCAGTTCTTC. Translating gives CASSPGLLAGAVSEQFF.

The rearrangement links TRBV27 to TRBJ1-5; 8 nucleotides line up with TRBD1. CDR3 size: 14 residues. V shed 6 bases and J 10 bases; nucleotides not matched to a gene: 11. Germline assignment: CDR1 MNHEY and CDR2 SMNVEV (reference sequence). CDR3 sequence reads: CASSPRTGLEPQHF. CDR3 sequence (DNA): TGTGCCAGCAGCCCCCGGACAGGGCTCGAACCCCAGCATTTT.

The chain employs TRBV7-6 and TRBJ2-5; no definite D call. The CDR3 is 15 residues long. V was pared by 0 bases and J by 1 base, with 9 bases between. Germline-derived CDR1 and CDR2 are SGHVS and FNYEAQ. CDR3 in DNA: TGTGCCAGCAGCTTAGCGTCCATCCCCCAAGAGACCCAGTACTTC. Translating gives CASSLASIPQETQYF. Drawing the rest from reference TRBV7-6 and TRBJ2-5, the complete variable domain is GAGVSQSPRYKVTKRGQDVALRCDPISGHVSLYWYRQALGQGPEFLTYFNYEAQQDKSGLPNDRFSAERPEGSISTLTIQRTEQRDSAMYRCASSLASIPQETQYFGPGTRLLVL.

The CDR3 loop is CASSIAGGGDTQYF. The CDR3, as DNA: TGCGCCAGCAGTATTGCGGGGGGAGGAGATACGCAGTATTTT. The chain combines TRBV10-2 with TRBJ2-3, with 8 positions matching TRBD2. The CDR3 sequence is 14 residues long. With 5 bases clipped from V and 5 bases from J, the junction kept 6 bases outside the gene matches. Germline V gene sequence: CDR1 WSHSY, CDR2 SAAADI.

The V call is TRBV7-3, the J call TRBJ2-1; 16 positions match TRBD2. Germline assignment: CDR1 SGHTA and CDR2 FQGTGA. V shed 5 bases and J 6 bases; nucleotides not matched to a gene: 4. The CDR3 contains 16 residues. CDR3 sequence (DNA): TGTGCCAGCAGCCCCGGGACTAGCGGGAGGGGCAATGAGCAGTTCTTC. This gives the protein CASSPGTSGRGNEQFF.

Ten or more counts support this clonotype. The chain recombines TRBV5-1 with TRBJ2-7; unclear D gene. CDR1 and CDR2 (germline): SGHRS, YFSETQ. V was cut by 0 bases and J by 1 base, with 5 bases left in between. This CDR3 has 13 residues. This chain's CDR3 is CASSLAVSYEQYF. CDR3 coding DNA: TGCGCCAGCAGCTTGGCGGTGTCCTACGAGCAGTACTTC.

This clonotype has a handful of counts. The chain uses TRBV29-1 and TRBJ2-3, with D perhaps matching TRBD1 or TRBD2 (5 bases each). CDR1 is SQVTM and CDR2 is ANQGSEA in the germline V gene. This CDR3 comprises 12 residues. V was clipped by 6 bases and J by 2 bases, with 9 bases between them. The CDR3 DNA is TGCAGCGTCGGGACCAACACAGATACGCAGTATTTT. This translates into CSVGTNTDTQYF.

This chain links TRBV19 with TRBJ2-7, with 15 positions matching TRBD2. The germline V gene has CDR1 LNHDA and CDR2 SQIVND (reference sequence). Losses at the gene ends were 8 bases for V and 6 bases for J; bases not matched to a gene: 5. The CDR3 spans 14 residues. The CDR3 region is CASRPGLAGGEQYF. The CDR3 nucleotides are TGTGCCAGTCGACCGGGACTAGCGGGAGGCGAGCAGTACTTC.